The count of the clone carrying this T cell receptor (beta chain) is one. Its antigen is unidentified. Sequenced by immunoSEQ multiplex PCR; TCRdb stores in-frame clones only, minus some. Seen here are about 14,000 clones, under 75% observed once, and the top ten hold roughly 5.5%. Trimming removed 5 bases at V and 3 bases at J, with 17 bases between. This CDR3 region has 15 residues. Germline CDR1 and CDR2: MNHEY and SVGAGI. This entry comes from a study of cytotoxic CD8 clonotypes in ibrutinib-treated CLL. Points from the study as a whole: There were few public clonotypes, and on treatment they contracted or stayed stable. Progressing patients had sampling times that differed from those of sustained-remission patients. The study found baseline clonality above age-matched healthy donors, tracking circulating CD8+ T-cell counts.

Frozen PBMC stocks contributed approximately 2.1 micrograms of genomic DNA to the TCR beta libraries. Sample: PBMCs, taken before ibrutinib treatment. The sequence was collected from a human donor with chronic lymphocytic leukemia. This chain uses TRBV6-5 with TRBJ2-7; D may match TRBD1 or TRBD2 (5 bases each). In nucleotides, the CDR3 is TGTGCCAGCAGTCCCCGGGGTAGGGACCTCTACGAGCAGTACTTC. Its translation: CASSPRGRDLYEQYF.